One sample yielded the 3 T cell receptor beta chains listed below, sequenced in a study of regulatory T cells in long-lasting Graves disease. Time point described: newly diagnosed GD, antithyroid drugs for less than 3 months. The TCR library was prepared using RNA isolated from PBMCs. In building TCR beta libraries, iRepertoire HTBI primers were used together with Arm-PCR of CDR3 regions. TCRdb re-analysed the multiplex PCR reads in MiXCR, keeping a single row per CDR3 protein. In the table there are about 540,000 distinct CDR3 sequences, about 13% of which are singletons. This sample also belongs to another study, concerning T cells in Graves' hyperthyroidism and ophthalmopathy.

The input for sequencing was peripheral blood mononuclear cells (PBMCs), taken at new diagnosis, from a patient treated with antithyroid drugs. The receptors derive from a man aged 25 to 45 with Graves disease.

As to this clonotype: A junction boundary mismatches the germline segment, possibly from a read error. The V and J genes are TRBV5-1 and TRBJ2-5; TRBD2 agrees at 16 bases. This CDR3 is 19 amino acids long. Germline V lookup: CDR1 SGHRS, CDR2 YFSETQ. Here the CDR3 reads CASRAGLAGGPGVLETQYF. DNA of the CDR3: TGTGCCAGCAGGGCGGGACTAGCGGGAGGGCCAGGAGTTTTGGAGACCCAGTACTTC.

The chain joins TRBV11-1 to TRBJ2-7, with a possible D match to TRBD2 (5 bases). The CDR3 consists of 13 residues. CDR1 is SGHAT and CDR2 is FQDESV in the germline V gene (reference sequence). With 5 bases removed from V and 6 bases from J, the gap between germline ends came to 14 bases. CDR3 DNA sequence: TGTGCCAGCAGCCCGAATAGGGAGCTCGAGCAGTACTTC. Protein product: CASSPNRELEQYF.

This clonotype was observed at least ten times. J is TRBJ1-6 and V is TRBV6-6; D not certain. CDR1 is MNHNY and CDR2 is SVGAGI in the germline V gene (reference sequence). V was pared by 0 bases and J by 10 bases, with 13 bases between. This CDR3 comprises 15 residues. In DNA form, the CDR3 reads TGTGCCAGCAGTTACTCGGGCTCATCGGGGTCACCCCTCCACTTT. Protein product: CASSYSGSSGSPLHF.